This T cell receptor (beta chain) appears in the sequencing data of a study of cytomegalovirus exposure and HLA in healthy donors. At the level of the study: Out of approximately 400 genotyped donors, 81% belonged to the Caucasian-associated ancestry cluster. Broader study findings: Apart from CMV serostatus, no immune exposure information was available.

This clone came up once. The antigen remains unidentified. Trimming took off 6 bases at V and 2 bases at J, with 17 bases between the two ends. The CDR3 runs 15 residues. CDR1 is MNHEY and CDR2 is SVGAGI in the germline V gene. The PCR was carried out with 60 Vbeta primers and 13 Jbeta primers. The assay was immunoSEQ multiplex PCR, and TCRdb's table has in-frame clones only and misses some. Here the sample spans about 190,000 clones, about 77% being singletons. This TCR came from a man aged 25-45 years in good health and CMV-seropositive. The V gene is TRBV6-5, the J gene TRBJ2-7; D is undetermined. The source material was PBMCs. The CDR3 nucleotides read TGTGCCAGCAGGACGACACAGACAAGCCCCTACGAGCAGTACTTC. Amino acid sequence: CASRTTQTSPYEQYF.